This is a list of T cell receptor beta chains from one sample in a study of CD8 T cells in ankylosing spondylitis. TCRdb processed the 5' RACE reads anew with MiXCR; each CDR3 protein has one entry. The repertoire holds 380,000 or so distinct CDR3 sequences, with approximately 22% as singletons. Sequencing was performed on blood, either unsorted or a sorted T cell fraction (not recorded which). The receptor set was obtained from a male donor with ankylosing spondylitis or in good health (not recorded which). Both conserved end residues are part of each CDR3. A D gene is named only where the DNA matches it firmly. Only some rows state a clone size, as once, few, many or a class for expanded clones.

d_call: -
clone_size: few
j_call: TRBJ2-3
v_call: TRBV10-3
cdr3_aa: CAISERLGTDTQYF
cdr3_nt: TGTGCCATCAGTGAGAGGTTGGGCACAGATACGCAGTATTTT

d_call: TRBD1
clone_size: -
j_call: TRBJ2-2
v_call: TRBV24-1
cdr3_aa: CATTPGQGGTGELFF
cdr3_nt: TGTGCCACCACGCCGGGACAGGGCGGGACCGGGGAGCTGTTTTTT

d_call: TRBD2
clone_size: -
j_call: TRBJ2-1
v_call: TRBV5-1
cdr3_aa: CASSPRIGGGANEQFF
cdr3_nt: TGCGCCAGCAGTCCACGAATAGGCGGGGGGGCCAATGAGCAGTTCTTC

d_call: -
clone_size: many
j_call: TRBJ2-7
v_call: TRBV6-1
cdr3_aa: CASSLGVSTYEQYF
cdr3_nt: TGTGCCAGCAGCCTCGGAGTGAGTACTTACGAGCAGTACTTC

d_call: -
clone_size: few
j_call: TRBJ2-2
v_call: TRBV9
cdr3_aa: CASSPSLGGELFF
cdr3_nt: TGTGCCAGCAGCCCCTCCCTCGGCGGGGAGCTGTTTTTT

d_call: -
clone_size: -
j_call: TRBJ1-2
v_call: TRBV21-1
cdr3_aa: CASSPLDRNNYGYTF
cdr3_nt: TGTGCCAGCAGCCCCTTGGACAGAAACAACTATGGCTACACCTTC

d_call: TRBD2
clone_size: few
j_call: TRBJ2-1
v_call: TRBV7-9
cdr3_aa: CASSFNSGGALEQFF
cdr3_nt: TGTGCCAGCAGCTTCAATAGCGGGGGGGCATTGGAGCAGTTCTTC

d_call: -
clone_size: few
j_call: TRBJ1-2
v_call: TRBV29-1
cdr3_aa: CSVGGDPNYGYTF
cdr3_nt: TGCAGCGTTGGAGGGGACCCAAACTATGGCTACACCTTC

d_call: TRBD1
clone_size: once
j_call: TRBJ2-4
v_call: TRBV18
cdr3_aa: CASSPPVGQGFNIQYF
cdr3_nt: TGTGCCAGCTCACCACCGGTGGGACAGGGATTTAACATTCAGTACTTC

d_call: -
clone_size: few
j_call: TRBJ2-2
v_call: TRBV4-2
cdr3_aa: CASSQELGLPSTGELFF
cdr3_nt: TGTGCCAGCAGCCAAGAGTTGGGACTTCCTTCCACCGGGGAGCTGTTTTTT

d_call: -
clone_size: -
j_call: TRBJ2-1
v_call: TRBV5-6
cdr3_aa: CASSLSWVPNEQFF
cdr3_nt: TGTGCCAGCAGCTTGTCGTGGGTCCCCAATGAGCAGTTCTTC

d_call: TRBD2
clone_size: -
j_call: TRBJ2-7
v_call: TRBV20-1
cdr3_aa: CSARDGTSGYEQYF
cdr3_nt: TGCAGTGCTAGAGATGGGACTAGCGGATACGAGCAGTACTTC

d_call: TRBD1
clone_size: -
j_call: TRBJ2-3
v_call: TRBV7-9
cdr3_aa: CASSLPGGTADTQYF
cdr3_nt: TGTGCCAGCAGCCTCCCAGGGGGAACCGCAGATACGCAGTATTTT

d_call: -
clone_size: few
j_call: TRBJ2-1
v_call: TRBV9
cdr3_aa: CASSGGAADYNEQFF
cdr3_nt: TGTGCCAGCAGCGGGGGAGCAGCGGATTACAATGAGCAGTTCTTC

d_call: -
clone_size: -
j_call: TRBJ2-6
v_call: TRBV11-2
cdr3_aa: CASSGAFGANVLTF
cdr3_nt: TGTGCCAGCAGTGGGGCGTTTGGGGCCAACGTCCTGACTTTC

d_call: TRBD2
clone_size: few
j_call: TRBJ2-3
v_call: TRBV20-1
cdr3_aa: CSARSLAGSTDTQYF
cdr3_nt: TGCAGTGCTAGATCCCTAGCGGGGTCCACAGATACGCAGTATTTT

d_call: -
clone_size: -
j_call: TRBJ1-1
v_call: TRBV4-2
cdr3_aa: CASSAGLEESTEAFF
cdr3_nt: TGTGCCAGCAGCGCGGGACTCGAGGAGAGCACTGAAGCTTTCTTT

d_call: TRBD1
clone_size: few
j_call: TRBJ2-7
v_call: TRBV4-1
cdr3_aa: CASSQGRQGAYEQYF
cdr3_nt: TGCGCCAGCAGCCAAGGTCGACAGGGTGCCTACGAGCAGTACTTC

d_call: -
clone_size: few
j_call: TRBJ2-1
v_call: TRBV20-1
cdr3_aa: CSAPGPDGAYNEQFF
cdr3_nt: TGCAGTGCTCCCGGACCCGATGGGGCCTACAATGAGCAGTTCTTC

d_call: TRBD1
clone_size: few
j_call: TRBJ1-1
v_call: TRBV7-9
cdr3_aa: CASSLFRGYDTEAFF
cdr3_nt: TGTGCCAGCAGCCTCTTCAGGGGGTACGACACTGAAGCTTTCTTT

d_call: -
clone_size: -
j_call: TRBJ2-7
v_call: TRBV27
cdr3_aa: CASSLPGRSYEQYF
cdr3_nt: TGTGCCAGCAGTTTACCGGGCCGATCCTACGAGCAGTACTTC

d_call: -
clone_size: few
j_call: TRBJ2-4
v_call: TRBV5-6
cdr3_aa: CASSFGGGKNIQYF
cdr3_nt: TGTGCCAGCAGCTTTGGTGGGGGCAAAAACATTCAGTACTTC

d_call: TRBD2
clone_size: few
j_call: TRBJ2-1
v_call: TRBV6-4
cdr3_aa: CASSEGISGGNEQFF
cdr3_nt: TGTGCCAGCAGTGAGGGTATTAGCGGGGGAAATGAGCAGTTCTTC

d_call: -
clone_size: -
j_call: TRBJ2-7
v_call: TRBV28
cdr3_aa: CASSFGLGQVDYEQYF
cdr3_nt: TGTGCCAGCAGTTTCGGTCTTGGGCAGGTGGACTACGAGCAGTACTTC

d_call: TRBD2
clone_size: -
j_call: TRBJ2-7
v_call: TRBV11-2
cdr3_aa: CASSPWTSGGYEQYF
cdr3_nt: TGTGCCAGCAGCCCCTGGACTAGCGGGGGATACGAGCAGTACTTC

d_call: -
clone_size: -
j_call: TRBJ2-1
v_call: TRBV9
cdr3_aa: CASSVSGSYNEQFF
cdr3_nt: TGTGCCAGCAGCGTATCGGGTAGCTACAATGAGCAGTTCTTC

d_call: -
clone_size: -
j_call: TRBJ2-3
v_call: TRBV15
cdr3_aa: CATSSPGVVEDTQYF
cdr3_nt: TGTGCCACCAGCTCCCCAGGGGTAGTCGAAGATACGCAGTATTTT

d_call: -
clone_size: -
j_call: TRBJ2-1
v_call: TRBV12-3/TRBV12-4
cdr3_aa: CASSHPPVNEQFF
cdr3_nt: TGTGCCAGCAGCCACCCCCCGGTGAATGAGCAGTTCTTC

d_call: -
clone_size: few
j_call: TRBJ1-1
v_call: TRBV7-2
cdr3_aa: CASSLLGFSNTEAFF
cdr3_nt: TGTGCCAGCAGCTTATTAGGCTTCTCGAACACTGAAGCTTTCTTT

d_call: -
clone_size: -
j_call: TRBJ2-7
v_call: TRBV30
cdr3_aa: CAWSGQVTYEQYF
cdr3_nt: TGTGCCTGGAGTGGCCAGGTGACCTACGAGCAGTACTTC

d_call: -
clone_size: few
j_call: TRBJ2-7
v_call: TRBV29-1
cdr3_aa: CSVEEGTGLEEQYF
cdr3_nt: TGCAGCGTTGAAGAGGGAACAGGGCTGGAAGAGCAGTACTTC

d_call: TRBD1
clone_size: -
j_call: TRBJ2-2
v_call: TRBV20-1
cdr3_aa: CSAPDRGLWGTGELFF
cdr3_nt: TGCAGTGCCCCGGACAGGGGGCTGTGGGGCACCGGGGAGCTGTTTTTT

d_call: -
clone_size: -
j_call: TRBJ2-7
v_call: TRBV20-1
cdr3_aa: CSARDETSSYEQYF
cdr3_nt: TGCAGTGCTAGGGATGAGACTAGCTCCTACGAGCAGTACTTC

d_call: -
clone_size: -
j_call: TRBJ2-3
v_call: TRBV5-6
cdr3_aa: CASSGVKWADTQYF
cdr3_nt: TGTGCCAGCAGCGGGGTGAAGTGGGCAGATACGCAGTATTTT

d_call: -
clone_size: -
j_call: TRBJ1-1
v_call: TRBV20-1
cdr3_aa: CSVGGAAFF
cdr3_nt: TGCAGTGTAGGCGGGGCAGCTTTCTTT

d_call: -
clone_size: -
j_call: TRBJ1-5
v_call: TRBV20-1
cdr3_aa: CSAEDPSNQPQHF
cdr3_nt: TGCAGTGCCGAGGACCCGAGCAATCAGCCCCAGCATTTT

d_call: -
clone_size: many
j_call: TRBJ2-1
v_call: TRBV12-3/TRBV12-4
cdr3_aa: CASSWGSYNEQFF
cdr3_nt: TGTGCCAGCAGTTGGGGCTCCTACAATGAGCAGTTCTTC

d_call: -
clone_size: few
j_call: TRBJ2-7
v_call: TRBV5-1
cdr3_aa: CASSREQGQAYEQYF
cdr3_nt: TGCGCCAGCAGCAGAGAACAGGGACAAGCCTACGAGCAGTACTTC

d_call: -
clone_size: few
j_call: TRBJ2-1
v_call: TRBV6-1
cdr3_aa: CASSGWTAYNEQFF
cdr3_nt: TGTGCCAGCAGTGGCTGGACAGCTTACAATGAGCAGTTCTTC

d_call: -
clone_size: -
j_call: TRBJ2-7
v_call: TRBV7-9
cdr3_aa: CASSFTDRPLSSYEQYF
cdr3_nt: TGTGCCAGCAGCTTTACGGACCGACCTTTGAGCTCCTACGAGCAGTACTTC

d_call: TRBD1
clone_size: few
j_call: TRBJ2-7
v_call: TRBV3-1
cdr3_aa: CASSHTGTGTYEQYF
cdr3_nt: TGTGCCAGCAGCCACACCGGGACAGGGACCTACGAGCAGTACTTC